One sample yielded the 20 T cell receptor beta chains listed below, sequenced in a study of T cell changes during pregnancy in multiple sclerosis. The repertoire was sequenced with immunoSEQ multiplex PCR; TCRdb's copy has only in-frame clones and lacks some. This sample has 43,000 or so clones, with around 92% found just once. This sample comprised peripheral blood, obtained in the third trimester of pregnancy. The receptors were sampled from a female donor with multiple sclerosis, enrolled in a pregnancy study.

The CDR3 protein is CASSLQGGSTEAFF. In nucleotides, the CDR3 is TGTGCCAGCAGTTTACAGGGGGGGAGCACTGAAGCTTTCTTT. The V call is TRBV6-6, the J call TRBJ1-1; 8 bases map to TRBD1. The CDR3 spans 14 residues. Germline assignment: CDR1 MNHNY and CDR2 SVGAGI (reference sequence). The V gene end was trimmed by 4 bases and the J gene end by 4 bases; junction bases not matched to a gene: 5.

This chain uses TRBV19 with TRBJ2-7; weak D call: TRBD2 (6 bases). The CDR3 covers 15 residues. Trimming left V 4 bases short and J 0 bases short, with 13 bases between. The germline V gene encodes CDR1 LNHDA and CDR2 SQIVND (reference sequence). CDR3 coding DNA: TGTGCCAGTAGTACCGGGCCTAGCGCCTCCTACGAGCAGTACTTC. Encoded protein: CASSTGPSASYEQYF.

The rearrangement uses TRBV28 and TRBJ1-2; possible D gene TRBD1, 6 bases. This CDR3 is built from 13 residues. Trimming cost V 6 bases and J 8 bases, with 16 bases left between them. Germline V CDR1 and CDR2: MDHEN, SYDVKM. The CDR3: CASRPGQRGGYTF. CDR3 in DNA: TGTGCCAGCAGACCCGGACAGCGCGGGGGCTACACCTTC.

In its sample, this clone was seen once. The chain recombines TRBV10-3 with TRBJ1-1; 8 bases fit TRBD1. Germline-derived CDR1 and CDR2 are ENHRY and SYGVKD. CDR3 length equals 16 residues. The junction had 8 bases not matched to a gene; V was cut back by 4 bases and J by 1 base. The CDR3: CAISGPSTGENTEAFF. For the CDR3, the DNA is TGTGCCATCAGTGGGCCCTCGACAGGGGAGAACACTGAAGCTTTCTTT.

This rearrangement joins TRBV4-3 to TRBJ2-1; 8 bases match TRBD2. Germline V gives CDR1 LGHNA, CDR2 YSLEER. V trimming: 4 bases; J trimming: 10 bases; junction bases outside the gene matches: 15. The CDR3 totals 16 residues. The CDR3 here is CASSLHSGVPTREQFF. The DNA for the CDR3 is TGCGCCAGCAGCCTTCATAGCGGGGTTCCTACAAGGGAGCAGTTCTTC.

CDR3 amino acids: CASTRWGTVNSGANVLTF. CDR3 DNA sequence: TGTGCCAGTACCCGGTGGGGGACAGTCAACTCTGGGGCCAACGTCCTGACTTTC. The chain has TRBV19 and TRBJ2-6, with TRBD1 matching over 7 bases. The germline gives CDR1 LNHDA, CDR2 SQIVND (reference sequence). The length of the CDR3 is 18 residues. Germline trimming cut 7 bases from V and 0 bases from J; bases unmatched to any gene: 12.

This rearrangement joins TRBV27 to TRBJ2-5; possibly TRBD2 for D (6 bases). The CDR3 runs 13 residues. V lost 6 bases and J lost 5, with 13 bases in between. Germline values: CDR1 MNHEY, CDR2 SMNVEV (reference sequence). Here the CDR3 DNA reads TGTGCCAGCAGAGGGGACGGGAGTGAGACCCAGTACTTC. Translated: CASRGDGSETQYF.

Here the CDR3 reads CASSVAGWWGVEQYF. The CDR3 DNA is TGTGCCAGCAGCGTAGCAGGGTGGTGGGGTGTCGAGCAGTACTTC. The chain employs TRBV9 and TRBJ2-7, with a possible D match to TRBD1 (5 bases). CDR3 length equals 15 residues. Trimming stripped 0 bases from V and 6 bases from J, with 16 bases between. Germline CDR1 and CDR2: SGDLS and YYNGEE.

The chain recombines TRBV19 with TRBJ2-2, with 12 bases identical to TRBD2. The CDR3 has 15 amino acids. Germline V gives CDR1 LNHDA, CDR2 SQIVND (reference sequence). The junction had 6 bases not matched to a gene; V was cut back by 7 bases and J by 6 bases. CDR3 nucleotide sequence: TGTGCCAGTAAACTAGCGGGAGGAGTTGCCGGGGAGCTGTTTTTT. Protein product: CASKLAGGVAGELFF.

V is TRBV19 and J is TRBJ2-3; maybe TRBD2 (5 bases). This CDR3 comprises 15 residues. Germline assignment: CDR1 LNHDA and CDR2 SQIVND (reference sequence). Trimming took off 8 bases at V and 0 bases at J, with 15 bases between the two ends. The CDR3 DNA follows: TGTGCCAGTTCAAAAGGACTCCGGAGCACAGATACGCAGTATTTT. This gives the protein CASSKGLRSTDTQYF.

The chain has TRBV6-6 and TRBJ2-3, with 8 bases aligning to TRBD1. This CDR3 region has 15 residues. The ends lost 5 bases at V and 3 bases at J; junction bases unmatched: 7. In germline, CDR1 is MNHNY, CDR2 SVGAGI (reference sequence). Written as DNA, the CDR3 is TGTGCCAGCAGTGGCCGGGACAGGTCGACAGATACGCAGTATTTT. Residues: CASSGRDRSTDTQYF.

The CDR3: CATLPGHLNTEAFF. CDR3 in DNA: TGTGCCACCCTGCCGGGACACTTGAACACTGAAGCTTTCTTT. The chain uses TRBV19 and TRBJ1-1, with D tentatively TRBD1 (6 bases). Trimming removed 10 bases from V and 0 bases from J, with 15 bases in between. The CDR3 is 14 residues long. Looked up from germline, CDR1 is LNHDA and CDR2 is SQIVND (reference sequence). The full variable domain, in which reference TRBV19 and TRBJ1-1 provide the parts outside the CDR3, is DGGITQSPKYLFRKEGQNVTLSCEQNLNHDAMYWYRQDPGQGLRLIYYSQIVNDFQKGDIAEGYSVSREKKESFPLTVTSAQKNPTAFYLCATLPGHLNTEAFFGQGTRLTVV.

The chain employs TRBV5-4 and TRBJ1-2, with D perhaps TRBD1 (5 bases). The CDR3 extends over 13 amino acids. V lost 6 bases to trimming and J lost 7 bases, with 16 bases between them. Germline lookup yields CDR1 SGHNT and CDR2 YYREEE (reference sequence). CDR3 in amino acids: CASNQGGLGGYTF. In DNA form, the CDR3 reads TGTGCCAGCAATCAGGGAGGGTTGGGTGGCTACACCTTC.

The chain employs TRBV28 and TRBJ2-7; TRBD1 might be the D (5 bases). Germline V gene sequence: CDR1 MDHEN, CDR2 SYDVKM. The CDR3 runs 12 residues. Deletions cut 6 bases from V and 6 bases from J, with 12 bases between. CDR3 residues: CASSLRVREQYF. Here the CDR3 DNA reads TGTGCCAGCAGCCTCAGGGTCCGCGAGCAGTACTTC. The whole variable domain, remainder taken from reference TRBV28 and TRBJ2-7, is DVKVTQSSRYLVKRTGEKVFLECVQDMDHENMFWYRQDPGLGLRLIYFSYDVKMKEKGDIPEGYSVSREKKERFSLILESASTNQTSMYLCASSLRVREQYFGPGTRLTVT.

J is TRBJ2-3 and V is TRBV7-9; D unresolved. Trimming stripped 1 base from V and 0 bases from J, with 5 bases between. CDR3 length: 14 residues. Per the germline V gene, CDR1 is SEHNR and CDR2 is FQNEAQ (reference sequence). Written as DNA, the CDR3 is TGTGCCAGCAGCTTAGGCGTCAGCACAGATACGCAGTATTTT. Protein: CASSLGVSTDTQYF. The full variable domain, completed using reference TRBV7-9 and TRBJ2-3, is DTGVSQNPRHKITKRGQNVTFRCDPISEHNRLYWYRQTLGQGPEFLTYFQNEAQLEKSRLLSDRFSAERPKGSFSTLEIQRTEQGDSAMYLCASSLGVSTDTQYFGPGTRLTVL.

This clone was recorded only once. The rearrangement uses TRBV29-1 and TRBJ2-7; possibly TRBD2 for D (5 bases). V lost 6 bases and J 0 bases, leaving 6 bases between the germline ends. This CDR3 is built from 11 residues. CDR1 is SQVTM, CDR2 ANQGSEA, per germline. CDR3 DNA: TGCAGCGTAGCGGCCTCCTACGAGCAGTACTTC. Protein: CSVAASYEQYF.

The V call is TRBV6-1, the J call TRBJ1-1; D is uncertain. CDR1 MNHNS and CDR2 SASEGT come from the germline V gene. Trimming stripped 4 bases from V and 5 bases from J, with 14 bases between. This CDR3 spans 14 amino acids. This CDR3 is CASSGGGLGTEAFF. The CDR3 DNA follows: TGTGCCAGCAGTGGGGGAGGGTTGGGGACTGAAGCTTTCTTT.

Remarks on this clone: The junction and the germline gene differ at one end; a read error may be behind it. The chain links TRBV19 to TRBJ1-1; perhaps TRBD1 as D (5 bases). CDR1 is LNHDA, CDR2 SQIVND, per germline (reference sequence). CDR3 size: 14 residues. The CDR3 region has the DNA TGTGCCAGTAGTAGGGCAGGGAGGAACTCTGAAGCTTTCTTT. Amino acids: CASSRAGRNSEAFF.

This chain connects TRBV7-9 to TRBJ1-2, with TRBD1 matching over 11 bases. The junction had 15 bases not matched to a gene; V was cut back by 4 bases and J by 5 bases. The CDR3 totals 18 residues. Germline V gene lookup returns CDR1 SEHNR and CDR2 FQNEAQ (reference sequence). CDR3 residues: CASSSSGTGGLGTYGYTF. The CDR3 DNA follows: TGTGCCAGCAGCTCATCCGGGACAGGGGGTCTCGGAACTTATGGCTACACCTTC.

V usage is TRBV27 and J usage is TRBJ2-3; tentatively, D is TRBD2 (5 bases). CDR3 length: 15 residues. V lost 4 bases, J lost 2 bases, and 13 bases lay in between. Germline assignment: CDR1 MNHEY and CDR2 SMNVEV (reference sequence). In DNA, the CDR3 is TGTGCCAGCAGTTCCCCCGGGGTGAACACAGATACGCAGTATTTT. Protein product: CASSSPGVNTDTQYF.